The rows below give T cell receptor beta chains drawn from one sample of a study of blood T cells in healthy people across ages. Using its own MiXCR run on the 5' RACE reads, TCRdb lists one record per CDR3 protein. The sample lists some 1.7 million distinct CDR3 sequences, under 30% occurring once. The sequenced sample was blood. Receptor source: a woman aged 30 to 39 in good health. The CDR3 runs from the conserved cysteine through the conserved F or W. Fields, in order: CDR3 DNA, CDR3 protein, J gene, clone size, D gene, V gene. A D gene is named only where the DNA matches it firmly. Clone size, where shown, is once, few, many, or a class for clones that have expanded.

TGCAGTGCTCTCATCCCCGGGACAGGCACAGATACGCAGTATTTT,CSALIPGTGTDTQYF,TRBJ2-3,.,TRBD1,TRBV20-1
TGTGCCACCAGTGATCATCTTAGCGGCTTAGCCAAAAACATTCAGTACTTC,CATSDHLSGLAKNIQYF,TRBJ2-4,few,.,TRBV24-1
TGTGCCATCAACCCAGGGGCCGGGGAGCTGTTTTTT,CAINPGAGELFF,TRBJ2-2,few,.,TRBV10-3
TGTGCCAGCAGCTCGGGACCAGCGGAGTACTTC,CASSSGPAEYF,TRBJ2-7,few,.,TRBV6-2/TRBV6-3
TGTGCCAGCAGTCCTGTGGTGGGAGGGGGCTATGGCTACACCTTC,CASSPVVGGGYGYTF,TRBJ1-2,.,.,TRBV12-3/TRBV12-4
TGTGCCAGCAGCTCGGGCGGAGGACAGACAACTAATGAAAAACTGTTTTTT,CASSSGGGQTTNEKLFF,TRBJ1-4,.,.,TRBV7-9
TGCGCCAGCAGCCTGGGACAGTATCGTGGCTACACCTTC,CASSLGQYRGYTF,TRBJ1-2,.,TRBD1,TRBV5-1
TGCAGCGTTTTAGGAACAGGGGGTGTATGGACTGAAGCTTTCTTT,CSVLGTGGVWTEAFF,TRBJ1-1,.,TRBD1,TRBV29-1
TGTGCCAGCAGCCACTCAGGACGGCATCCTGGGGCCAACGTCCTGACTTTC,CASSHSGRHPGANVLTF,TRBJ2-6,.,.,TRBV5-6
TGTGCCAGCGGGACTCCTGGAGGGAAGGGGGCCTACGAGCAGTACTTC,CASGTPGGKGAYEQYF,TRBJ2-7,few,.,TRBV7-9
TGCGCCAGTAGCCAAACAGGGAGCTCCTACAATGAGCGGTTCTTC,CASSQTGSSYNERFF,TRBJ2-1,.,.,TRBV5-1
TGTGCCAGCAGCTTAGGAGAGTACCAAGAGACCCAGTACTTC,CASSLGEYQETQYF,TRBJ2-5,many,.,TRBV7-2
TGCGCCAGCAGCCAAGATTGGGCAGGGGCCCAAGGCTACACCTTC,CASSQDWAGAQGYTF,TRBJ1-2,few,.,TRBV4-1
TGTGCCATCAGTGTGGTGGCTAGCGGGGCGGCTGAGCAGTTCTTC,CAISVVASGAAEQFF,TRBJ2-1,.,TRBD2,TRBV10-3
TGCAGTGCTAACCCTAGCGGGAGTGCTGAGCAGTTCTTC,CSANPSGSAEQFF,TRBJ2-1,.,TRBD2,TRBV20-1
TGTGCCAGCAGCTTAGGTGGGACTTTCAATGAGCAGTACTTC,CASSLGGTFNEQYF,TRBJ2-5,few,.,TRBV7-2
TGTGCCAGCAGCTCCACAGGGTCGAGAGGAGAGACCCAGTACTTC,CASSSTGSRGETQYF,TRBJ2-5,.,.,TRBV6-6
TGTGCCAGCAGGATGGGCCGCGGGGGCACAGATACGCAGCATTTT,CASRMGRGGTDTQHF,TRBJ1-5,once,.,TRBV6-5
TGTGCCAGCAGGGCAGCCGGCGCCGCCTGCGAGCAGTACTTC,CASRAAGAACEQYF,TRBJ2-7,.,.,TRBV5-6
TGTGCCATCAACGAACAGGGGAGAAACGAGCAGTACTTC,CAINEQGRNEQYF,TRBJ2-7,.,TRBD1,TRBV10-3
TGTGCCAGCAGCCTAATGGGGCAGGCCAATGAGCAGTACTTC,CASSLMGQANEQYF,TRBJ2-5,few,.,TRBV11-2
TGCAGTGCTAGTCAGCGGGGGCCCACAGATACGCAGTATTTT,CSASQRGPTDTQYF,TRBJ2-3,few,TRBD2,TRBV20-1
TGTGCCAGCAGACCCAAGACAGGGACTCTTAACTATGGCTACACCTTC,CASRPKTGTLNYGYTF,TRBJ1-2,.,TRBD1,TRBV2